This is a list of T cell receptor beta chains from one sample in a study of CD8 T cells in Susac syndrome. TCRdb independently ran MiXCR on the immunoSEQ multiplex PCR reads; one entry per CDR3 protein. The table includes nearly 110,000 distinct CDR3 sequences, roughly 94% detected once. The sequenced sample was CD8+ T cells from PBMCs. These receptors all come from a human donor with Susac syndrome. CDR3s include the opening cysteine and the closing phenylalanine or tryptophan. Fields, in order: V gene, D gene, clone size, J gene, CDR3 protein, CDR3 DNA. A D gene is named only where the DNA matches it firmly. The listing skips clone size in some rows; elsewhere it reads once, few, many or a size class.

TRBV6-1	NA	NA	TRBJ2-4	CASSEPPRTLEYF	TGTGCCAGCAGTGAACCACCACGAACCCTGGAGTACTTC
TRBV19	NA	NA	TRBJ2-7	CASSMAGFYEQYF	TGTGCCAGTAGTATGGCGGGCTTCTACGAGCAGTACTTC
TRBV7-9	NA	NA	TRBJ2-7	CASSLDVLTREQYF	TGTGCCAGCAGCTTGGACGTTCTAACTCGCGAGCAGTACTTC
TRBV25-1	NA	NA	TRBJ2-5	CASSEGGEAQYF	TGTGCCAGCAGTGAAGGGGGTGAGGCCCAGTACTTC
TRBV20-1	TRBD2	NA	TRBJ2-7	CSASDRDYSYEQYF	TGCAGTGCTTCTGACCGGGACTACTCCTACGAGCAGTACTTC
TRBV27	NA	NA	TRBJ2-3	CASSLWAGPTDTQYF	TGTGCCAGCAGTTTATGGGCGGGGCCCACAGATACGCAGTATTTT
TRBV27	NA	NA	TRBJ2-5	CASTSRLGLETQYF	TGTGCCAGCACCTCCCGCCTCGGGCTGGAGACCCAGTACTTC
TRBV4-1	TRBD2	NA	TRBJ2-1	CASSPERAGGSNEQFF	TGCGCCAGCAGCCCGGAGCGCGCGGGGGGGTCCAATGAGCAGTTCTTC
TRBV5-6	NA	NA	TRBJ2-5	CASSLASIWGVRETQYF	TGTGCCAGCAGCTTGGCCTCGATTTGGGGGGTCAGGGAGACCCAGTACTTC
TRBV7-6	NA	NA	TRBJ2-5	CASSLATRPQETQYF	TGTGCCAGCAGCTTGGCTACGCGGCCCCAAGAGACCCAGTACTTC
TRBV11-2	TRBD1	NA	TRBJ1-2	CATRQGRYGYTF	TGTGCCACCCGACAGGGCCGATATGGCTACACCTTC
TRBV7-2	TRBD2	NA	TRBJ2-1	CASSFSGGQYNEQFF	TGTGCCAGCAGCTTTAGCGGGGGGCAATACAATGAGCAGTTCTTC
TRBV5-1	NA	NA	TRBJ1-2	CASSAGPDGYTF	TGCGCCAGCAGCGCGGGGCCGGACGGCTACACCTTC
TRBV9	NA	NA	TRBJ2-3	CASSARAGASTDTQYF	TGTGCCAGCAGCGCAAGGGCAGGCGCTAGCACAGATACGCAGTATTTT
TRBV15	TRBD1	NA	TRBJ1-2	CATSPKTGFGYTF	TGTGCCACCAGCCCAAAGACAGGGTTTGGCTACACCTTC
TRBV27	TRBD2	few	TRBJ2-3	CASSPRTSGGADTQYF	TGTGCCAGCAGTCCCCGGACTAGCGGTGGGGCAGATACGCAGTATTTT
TRBV7-2	NA	NA	TRBJ2-2	CASSPGQSGELFF	TGTGCCAGCAGCCCAGGACAGTCCGGGGAGCTGTTTTTT
TRBV15	NA	once	TRBJ2-7	CATSRGVGYEQYF	TGTGCCACCAGCAGAGGGGTAGGGTACGAGCAGTACTTC
TRBV14	NA	NA	TRBJ2-1	CASSQVGGPLGEQFF	TGTGCCAGCAGCCAAGTGGGGGGGCCCTTGGGTGAGCAGTTCTTC
TRBV19	TRBD1	NA	TRBJ2-1	CASTSYGTGLSNEQFF	TGTGCCAGTACCTCTTATGGGACAGGGTTGAGCAATGAGCAGTTCTTC
TRBV4-2	NA	NA	TRBJ2-7	CASSQEVGTSYEQYF	TGTGCCAGCAGCCAAGAGGTAGGGACTTCCTACGAGCAGTACTTC
TRBV7-6	NA	NA	TRBJ2-2	CASNPTGAGELFF	TGTGCCAGCAACCCCACGGGGGCCGGGGAGCTGTTTTTT
TRBV3-1	TRBD1	NA	TRBJ2-7	CASSDRGLNEQYF	TGTGCCAGCAGCGACAGGGGGCTCAACGAGCAGTACTTC
TRBV25-1	TRBD1	once	TRBJ2-1	CASSESGGVEQFF	TGTGCCAGCAGTGAATCAGGGGGCGTCGAGCAGTTCTTC
TRBV19	NA	NA	TRBJ2-5	CATLPGTQETQYF	TGTGCCACTCTTCCCGGGACCCAAGAGACCCAGTACTTC
TRBV13	NA	NA	TRBJ2-1	CASSLVGVVYNEQFF	TGTGCCAGCAGCTTAGTGGGGGTAGTCTACAATGAGCAGTTCTTC
TRBV5-4	TRBD2	NA	TRBJ2-7	CASSLKFGGYEQYF	TGTGCCAGCAGCTTGAAGTTCGGGGGGTACGAGCAGTACTTC
TRBV6-2/TRBV6-3	NA	NA	TRBJ1-2	CASSAGTHLYGYTF	TGTGCCAGCAGTGCCGGGACACATCTCTATGGCTACACCTTC
TRBV19	NA	NA	TRBJ1-5	CASSIEIPLSNQPQHF	TGTGCCAGTAGTATTGAGATACCGCTCTCAAATCAGCCCCAGCATTTT
TRBV12-3/TRBV12-4	NA	NA	TRBJ1-2	CASSLAIRDWDYGYTF	TGTGCCAGCAGTTTAGCGATAAGGGATTGGGACTATGGCTACACCTTC
TRBV9	TRBD2	NA	TRBJ2-3	CASSGPAGGTDTQYF	TGTGCCAGCAGCGGCCCAGCGGGGGGGACTGATACGCAGTATTTT
TRBV20-1	TRBD2	NA	TRBJ2-4	CSAREGGGRIQYF	TGCAGTGCTAGAGAGGGGGGGGGACGCATTCAGTACTTC
TRBV9	NA	NA	TRBJ2-7	CASSVADMNYEQYF	TGTGCCAGCAGCGTCGCGGACATGAACTACGAGCAGTACTTC
TRBV19	NA	NA	TRBJ2-5	CASRAFPGTLETQYF	TGTGCCAGTAGAGCCTTCCCCGGGACGTTGGAGACCCAGTACTTC
TRBV29-1	TRBD1	once	TRBJ1-1	CSVEEEGDREAEAFF	TGCAGCGTTGAAGAGGAGGGGGACAGGGAGGCTGAAGCTTTCTTT
TRBV27	NA	NA	TRBJ2-3	CASSLGARTFTDTQYF	TGTGCCAGCAGTTTAGGAGCTCGGACTTTCACAGATACGCAGTATTTT
TRBV4-1	TRBD2	NA	TRBJ2-7	CASSQLAGGSYEQYF	TGCGCCAGCAGCCAACTAGCGGGGGGTTCCTACGAGCAGTACTTC
TRBV2	TRBD2	NA	TRBJ2-5	CASSDRTSAPQETQYF	TGTGCCAGCAGCGACCGGACTAGCGCCCCCCAAGAGACCCAGTACTTC
TRBV12-3/TRBV12-4	TRBD2	NA	TRBJ2-1	CASSSTSGGARGNEQFF	TGTGCCAGCAGTTCGACTAGCGGGGGGGCGCGGGGCAATGAGCAGTTCTTC
TRBV13	TRBD1	few	TRBJ2-7	CASSSGTGSREQYF	TGTGCCAGCAGCTCCGGGACAGGGTCTCGCGAGCAGTACTTC
TRBV29-1	NA	NA	TRBJ2-5	CSVDSSPGETQYF	TGCAGCGTCGACTCGAGCCCGGGGGAGACCCAGTACTTC
TRBV27	NA	NA	TRBJ2-5	CASSPAGSQETQYF	TGTGCCAGCAGTCCCGCGGGGAGTCAAGAGACCCAGTACTTC
TRBV7-9	NA	few	TRBJ2-7	CASSLGTASEQYF	TGTGCCAGCAGCTTAGGAACAGCTAGCGAGCAGTACTTC
TRBV12-3/TRBV12-4	TRBD1	NA	TRBJ2-5	CASSPHPGGQETQYF	TGTGCCAGCAGTCCGCACCCAGGGGGACAAGAGACCCAGTACTTC
TRBV4-1	NA	few	TRBJ2-1	CASSQGAPSYNEQFF	TGCGCCAGCAGCCAAGGGGCCCCATCCTACAATGAGCAGTTCTTC
TRBV5-1	TRBD2	NA	TRBJ2-7	CASRASGGLYEQYF	TGCGCCAGCAGAGCCAGCGGGGGACTCTACGAGCAGTACTTC
TRBV29-1	NA	NA	TRBJ2-3	CSVERRIEWDTQYF	TGCAGCGTTGAAAGGCGGATAGAGTGGGATACGCAGTATTTT
TRBV27	NA	NA	TRBJ2-7	CASSNQGPRHEQYF	TGTGCCAGCAGTAATCAGGGGCCTCGGCACGAGCAGTACTTC